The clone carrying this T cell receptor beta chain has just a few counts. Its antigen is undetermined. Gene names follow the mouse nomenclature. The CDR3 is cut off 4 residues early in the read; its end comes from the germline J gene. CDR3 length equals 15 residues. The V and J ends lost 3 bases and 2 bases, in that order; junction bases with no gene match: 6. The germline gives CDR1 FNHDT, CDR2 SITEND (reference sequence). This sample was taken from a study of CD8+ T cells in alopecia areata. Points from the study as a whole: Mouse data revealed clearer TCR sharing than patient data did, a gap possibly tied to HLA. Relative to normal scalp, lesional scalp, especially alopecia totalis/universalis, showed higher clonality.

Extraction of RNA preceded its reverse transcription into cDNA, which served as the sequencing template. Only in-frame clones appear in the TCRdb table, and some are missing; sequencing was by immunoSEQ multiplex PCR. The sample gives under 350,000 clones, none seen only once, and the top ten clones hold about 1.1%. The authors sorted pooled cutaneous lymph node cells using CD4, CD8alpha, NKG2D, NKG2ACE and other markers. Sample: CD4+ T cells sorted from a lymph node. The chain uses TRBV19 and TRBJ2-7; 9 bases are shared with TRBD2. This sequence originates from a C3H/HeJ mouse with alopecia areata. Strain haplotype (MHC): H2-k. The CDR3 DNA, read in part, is TGTGCCAGCAGTACAGACGCTGGGGGGGCCTAT. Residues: CASSTDAGGAY. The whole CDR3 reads CASSTDAGGAYEQYF.